These T cell receptor beta chains were read from a single sample in a study of T cell responses to AZD1222 COVID-19 vaccine. Assay used: immunoSEQ multiplex PCR; TCRdb lists only in-frame clones, some missing. The sample lists over 130,000 clones, about 93% occurring once. The sequencing here drew on peripheral blood, taken on day 0 of AZD1222 vaccination. The receptors were gathered from an adult in good health. Both conserved end residues are part of each CDR3. A D gene is named only where the DNA matches it firmly. Not all rows give a size; the values are once, few, many and, for expanded clones, a class.

j_call	v_call	clone_size	d_call	cdr3_nt	cdr3_aa
TRBJ2-7	TRBV10-3	-	TRBD2	TGTGCCATCAGCGGAGTTAGCGGGGGGAGTTACGAGCAGTACTTC	CAISGVSGGSYEQYF
TRBJ2-5	TRBV9	-	TRBD1	TGTGCCAGCAGCAGAACAGGGACAGAAGGAGAGACCCAGTACTTC	CASSRTGTEGETQYF
TRBJ1-5	TRBV23-1	-	TRBD1	TGCGCCAGCAGTCACGGGACAGGGGATTGTAGTCAGCCCCAGCATTTT	CASSHGTGDCSQPQHF
TRBJ2-1	TRBV6-4	-	TRBD1	TGTGCCAGCAGTGAGCAGGGGGCTGGTGAGCAGTTCTTC	CASSEQGAGEQFF
TRBJ1-3	TRBV18	-	TRBD1	TGTGCCAGCTCACCCCTACAGGGGTTGGTCGGAAACACCATATATTTT	CASSPLQGLVGNTIYF
TRBJ1-1	TRBV5-1	-	-	TGCGCCAGCAGCTTGGTCGCGGCAGCCCGTGAAGCTTTCTTT	CASSLVAAAREAFF
TRBJ1-2	TRBV7-2	-	-	TGTGCCAGCAGCCCGAAAACCTATGGCTACACCTTC	CASSPKTYGYTF
TRBJ2-1	TRBV19	-	-	TGTGCCAGTAAAGAGCGGTACTACAATGAGCAGTTCTTC	CASKERYYNEQFF
TRBJ2-7	TRBV19	once	-	TGTGCCAGTAGTGCCGTGTCAGGACAGAACCTCTACGAGCAGTACTTC	CASSAVSGQNLYEQYF
TRBJ2-3	TRBV6-6	many	-	TGTGCCAGCAGTTACCCCCGGACTGGCACAGATACGCAGTATTTT	CASSYPRTGTDTQYF
TRBJ2-7	TRBV9	-	-	TGTGCCAGCAGCGTAGCCTTTGGGGCAGGCTACGAGCAGTACTTC	CASSVAFGAGYEQYF
TRBJ2-6	TRBV10-3	few	-	TGTGCCATCAGTGAAGGCAGGGGAAGCTCTGGGGCCAACGTCCTGACTTTC	CAISEGRGSSGANVLTF
TRBJ2-1	TRBV7-2	-	TRBD2	TGTGCCAGCAGCCCCGGTAGCGGGGGGCGGGGTTCCTACAATGAGCAGTTCTTC	CASSPGSGGRGSYNEQFF
TRBJ2-2	TRBV10-3	-	TRBD1	TGTGCCACCGGAAGGGACAGGGGAAGTAGGAACACCGGGGAGCTGTTTTTT	CATGRDRGSRNTGELFF
TRBJ2-3	TRBV7-2	-	-	TGTGCCAGCAGCTTACTGGGGCCAGGGGATACGCAGTATTTT	CASSLLGPGDTQYF
TRBJ1-1	TRBV6-5	-	-	TGTGCCAGCAGCACCCTGGGGGGGACTCTATCTGAAGCTTTCTTT	CASSTLGGTLSEAFF
TRBJ1-2	TRBV7-2	once	-	TGTGCCAGCAATAAACTCCAGGGTGGGGGCTACACCTTC	CASNKLQGGGYTF
TRBJ1-5	TRBV5-8	few	-	TGTGCCAGCAGCTTGGACGGGTATAGCAATCAGCCCCAGCATTTT	CASSLDGYSNQPQHF
TRBJ1-2	TRBV4-3	-	-	TGCGCCAGCAGCCAAGTCCTGGGGGACGGCTATGGCTACACCTTC	CASSQVLGDGYGYTF
TRBJ2-3	TRBV6-6	-	TRBD1	TGTGCCAGCAGTTACGTCCAGGGGGCCACAGATACGCAGTATTTT	CASSYVQGATDTQYF
TRBJ2-2	TRBV11-2	once	TRBD2	TGTGCCAGCAGCCGTAGCGGGGGGGCCTCGGGCACCGGGGAGCTGTTTTTT	CASSRSGGASGTGELFF
TRBJ2-7	TRBV6-5	-	TRBD2	TGTGCCAGCAGCGTTTCGGGAGGAATCTCCTACGAGCAGTACTTC	CASSVSGGISYEQYF
TRBJ1-1	TRBV6-5	-	-	TGTGCCAGCAGCAGACAGGATTTGAACACTGAAGCTTTCTTT	CASSRQDLNTEAFF
TRBJ1-1	TRBV5-1	-	-	TGCGCCAGCAGCTTGGCGACGGCCCCGGCCCGTGAAGCTTTCTTT	CASSLATAPAREAFF
TRBJ2-2	TRBV7-9	-	-	TGTGCCAGCCAGGTTTCCGGGGAGCTGTTTTTT	CASQVSGELFF
TRBJ2-7	TRBV3-1/TRBV3-2	-	TRBD2	TGTGCCAGCAGCCAAGATCCTTTTCGGGAGGGGTACGAGCAGTACTTC	CASSQDPFREGYEQYF
TRBJ2-7	TRBV6-6	-	-	TGTGCCAGCAGTTACAGTGGGGACGGCTACGAGCAGTACTTC	CASSYSGDGYEQYF
TRBJ1-1	TRBV12-5	-	TRBD1	TGTGCTAGTGGTTTGAGGACAGGGGGCACTGAAGCTTTCTTT	CASGLRTGGTEAFF
TRBJ2-7	TRBV21-1	-	-	TGTGCCAGCAGCTCTCCATTAGAGGGTAGCGGGAGTTACGAGCAGTACTTC	CASSSPLEGSGSYEQYF
TRBJ2-7	TRBV4-2	-	-	TGTGCCAGCAGCCAGCTCGACGGCTATTCCTACGAGCAGTACTTC	CASSQLDGYSYEQYF
TRBJ1-6	TRBV6-5	-	-	TGTGCCAGCAGGGAGGACATGAATTCACCCCTCCACTTT	CASREDMNSPLHF
TRBJ1-6	TRBV4-3	-	-	TGCGCCAGCAGCCAAGTTCAATATTCACCCCTCCACTTT	CASSQVQYSPLHF
TRBJ1-1	TRBV5-1	-	TRBD1	TGCGCCAGCAGCTTATTAGACAGGGGTGATGAAGCTTTCTTT	CASSLLDRGDEAFF
TRBJ2-1	TRBV27	-	-	TGTGCCAGCAGTTTTGCGAGCGAGGGTGAGCAGTTCTTC	CASSFASEGEQFF
TRBJ2-7	TRBV6-5	-	TRBD2	TGTGCCAGCGCTAGCGGGGCGGCCCCCTATTACGAGCAGTACTTC	CASASGAAPYYEQYF
TRBJ1-1	TRBV18	-	-	TGTGCCAGCTCACCCGGCTGGGAGAAAGCTTTCTTT	CASSPGWEKAFF
TRBJ2-1	TRBV5-6	once	-	TGTGCCAGCAGCCCGGTCCCAGGGGTCAACAATGAGCAGTTCTTC	CASSPVPGVNNEQFF
TRBJ2-7	TRBV5-6	once	TRBD2	TGTGCCTCTGAGGCGGGAGTTAACGGCTACGAGCAGTACTTC	CASEAGVNGYEQYF
TRBJ2-1	TRBV19	-	TRBD2	TGTGCCAGTAGTTCCAGCGGGGGACCCTCAAGGGGGTTCTTC	CASSSSGGPSRGFF
TRBJ2-7	TRBV5-6	once	TRBD1	TGTGCCAGCAGCCCCGGGACAGGAATATACGAGCAGTACTTC	CASSPGTGIYEQYF
TRBJ1-1	TRBV25-1	-	TRBD1	TGTGCCACCAGACAGGGATTGAACACTGAAGCTTTCTTT	CATRQGLNTEAFF
TRBJ2-5	TRBV5-1	-	-	TGCGCCAGCAGCTTGGGGATCGGGGAGACCCAGTACTTC	CASSLGIGETQYF
TRBJ2-7	TRBV3-1/TRBV3-2	-	TRBD2	TGTGCCAGCAGCCCCCGGACTAGCGGGGCCTACGAGCAGTACTTC	CASSPRTSGAYEQYF
TRBJ1-2	TRBV20-1	-	-	TGCAGTGCTACCGGGGACTATGGCTACACCTTC	CSATGDYGYTF
TRBJ2-5	TRBV19	-	-	TGTGCCAGTAGCTCGGGACTTTCGTACCAAGAGACCCAGTACTTC	CASSSGLSYQETQYF
TRBJ1-4	TRBV5-1	-	-	TGCGCCAGCAGCCACGGAGCTCTTGCAACTAATGAAAAACTGTTTTTT	CASSHGALATNEKLFF
TRBJ2-7	TRBV6-2/TRBV6-3	-	-	TGTGCCAGCAGTTACTCAAGCGGACCCTACGAGCAGTACTTC	CASSYSSGPYEQYF
TRBJ1-5	TRBV28	-	-	TGTGCCACCACTGGGGACAATCAGCCCCAGCATTTT	CATTGDNQPQHF
TRBJ1-1	TRBV12-3/TRBV12-4	-	-	TGTGCCAGCAGTTGGCCGAACACTGAAGCTTTCTTT	CASSWPNTEAFF
TRBJ2-3	TRBV2	-	-	TGTGCCAGCAGTGAGGGCCTTCCAAGCACAGATACGCAGTATTTT	CASSEGLPSTDTQYF
TRBJ2-1	TRBV9	-	-	TGTGCCAGCAGCGTTGATGGGACGGACTACAATGAGCAGTTCTTC	CASSVDGTDYNEQFF
TRBJ1-4	TRBV7-2	few	-	TGTGCCAGCAGCTTAAGGAGGGGATTGGAAAAACTGTTTTTT	CASSLRRGLEKLFF
TRBJ2-3	TRBV6-6	-	-	TGTGCCAGCAGTCCTCGGGGCCGTTTTGGTACGCAGTATTTT	CASSPRGRFGTQYF
TRBJ2-1	TRBV7-3	once	TRBD2	TGTGCCAGCAGCGAGGGACTAGCGGGCCTCAATGAGCAGTTCTTC	CASSEGLAGLNEQFF
TRBJ2-1	TRBV27	-	-	TGTGCCAGCGGCCCAGCGGGTGGGTCCTACAATGAGCAGTTCTTC	CASGPAGGSYNEQFF
TRBJ2-7	TRBV9	-	TRBD1	TGTGCCAGCAGCGTAAGGACAGGGGGAGCCTCCTCCTACGAGCAGTACTTC	CASSVRTGGASSYEQYF
TRBJ1-6	TRBV10-3	-	-	TGTGCCTCCGGGCCGGGGTTTATCAATTCACCCCTCCACTTT	CASGPGFINSPLHF
TRBJ2-5	TRBV2	once	TRBD2	TGTGCCAGCAGTGAATGGACTAGCGGGAGTGAGACCCAGTACTTC	CASSEWTSGSETQYF
TRBJ1-6	TRBV7-9	-	-	TGTGCCAGCAGCGGGGTCGAGGGGCCCCTCCACTTT	CASSGVEGPLHF
TRBJ2-7	TRBV7-9	-	TRBD1	TGTGCCAGCAGCTTATCTCCCGGGACAGGGACCAGTGAGCAGTACTTC	CASSLSPGTGTSEQYF